This TCR beta chain was retrieved from a study of T cell responses to AZD1222 COVID-19 vaccine. About the study: Pooled in the analysis were second doses at about 4 or about 12 weeks.

Points from the study as a whole: Nearly half of spike-specific TCRs reportedly go after variant regions that carry no mutations.

A word on this clone: Its target is unknown.

The assay was immunoSEQ multiplex PCR, and TCRdb's table has in-frame clones only and misses some. Of some 61,000 clones in the sample, over 75% were seen once. In germline, CDR1 is MNHEY, CDR2 SVGAGI. The V and J ends lost 6 bases and 7 bases respectively, with 12 bases between them. This CDR3 region has 13 residues. Here the sequenced sample was peripheral blood, taken on day 0 of AZD1222 vaccination. The chain combines TRBV6-5 with TRBJ2-2; TRBD2 might be the D (6 bases). The sequence was obtained from an adult in good health. CDR3 bases: TGTGCCAGCAGGAGGGAGGTTATCGGGGAGCTGTTTTTT. This codes for CASRREVIGELFF.